This note documents a single T cell receptor (beta chain) sequence. Its antigen is not identified. These data come from a study of OX40 agonist ivuxolimab in advanced cancers. Findings and caveats of the study: Among some nonresponders, normalized T-cell clonal expansion was also low. More expanded clones were seen, on average, in CD8+ T cells than in CD4+.

CDR1 is SGHDT and CDR2 is YYEEEE in the germline V gene. Trimming shortened V by 7 bases and J by 1 base, and 20 bases separated the two germline ends. The CDR3 contains 16 residues. Clones were read by immunoSEQ multiplex PCR, and TCRdb kept only the in-frame ones, dropping some. Of 60,000 or so clones in the sample, 90% to 95% were seen once. The chain is built from TRBV5-6 and TRBJ1-1; D is undetermined. The sequence derives from an adult with an advanced solid tumor such as melanoma, head and neck, liver or kidney cancer. This specimen consisted of CD4+ or CD8+ T cells sorted from blood, obtained in a trial of the OX40 agonist ivuxolimab. The CDR3 sequence: CASGVTYSTQNTEAFF. The CDR3 DNA follows: TGTGCCAGCGGGGTAACCTACAGCACTCAGAACACTGAAGCTTTCTTT.